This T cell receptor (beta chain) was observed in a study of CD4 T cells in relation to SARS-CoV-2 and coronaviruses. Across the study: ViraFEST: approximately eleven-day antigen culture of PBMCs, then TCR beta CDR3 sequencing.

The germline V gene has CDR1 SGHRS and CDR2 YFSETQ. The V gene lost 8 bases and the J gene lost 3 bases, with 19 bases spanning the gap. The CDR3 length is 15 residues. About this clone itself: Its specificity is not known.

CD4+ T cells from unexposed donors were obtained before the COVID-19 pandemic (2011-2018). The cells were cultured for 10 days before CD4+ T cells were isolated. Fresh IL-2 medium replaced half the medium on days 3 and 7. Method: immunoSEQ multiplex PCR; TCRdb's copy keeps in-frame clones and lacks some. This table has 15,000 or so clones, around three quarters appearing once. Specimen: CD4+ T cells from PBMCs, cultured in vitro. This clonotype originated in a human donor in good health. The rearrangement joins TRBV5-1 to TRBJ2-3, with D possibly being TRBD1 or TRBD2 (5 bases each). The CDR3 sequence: CASSPGRSLTDTQYF. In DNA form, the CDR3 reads TGCGCCAGTTCTCCGGGACGCTCTCTTACAGATACGCAGTATTTT. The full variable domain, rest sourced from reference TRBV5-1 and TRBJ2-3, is KAGVTQTPRYLIKTRGQQVTLSCSPISGHRSVSWYQQTPGQGLQFLFEYFSETQRNKGNFPGRFSGRQFSNSRSEMNVSTLELGDSALYLCASSPGRSLTDTQYFGPGTRLTVL.